The 10 T cell receptor beta chains in this list originate from one sample, sequenced in a study of T cells in Graves' hyperthyroidism and ophthalmopathy. Authors of the study amplified TCR beta CDR3 regions from RNA transcripts. HTBI primers were employed in a first-round RT-PCR of the TCR CDR3. A single record per CDR3 protein comes from TCRdb applying MiXCR to the multiplex PCR reads. The sample carries approximately 410,000 distinct CDR3 sequences, roughly 14% recorded once. Sample: blood. The receptors were sampled from a man between 18 and 35 years old with Graves' ophthalmopathy.

This clonotype was observed many times. The genes are TRBV29-1 and TRBJ2-1, with TRBD2 identical over 12 bases. This CDR3 has 13 amino acids. From germline, CDR1 is SQVTM and CDR2 ANQGSEA. The CDR3 region is CSLLAGGNNEQFF. The CDR3 DNA reads as TGCAGTCTACTAGCGGGAGGCAACAATGAGCAGTTCTTC.

This chain connects TRBV6-2 or TRBV6-3 to TRBJ1-2; 7 bases are shared with TRBD1. Trimming removed 2 bases from V and 6 bases from J; junction bases left unmatched: 6. Germline V gives CDR1 MNHEY, CDR2 SVGEGT. The CDR3 contains 14 residues. CDR3 in amino acids: CASSYGQGEDGYTF. The CDR3 nucleotides are TGTGCCAGCAGTTACGGGCAGGGGGAAGATGGCTACACCTTC.

This clonotype occurred many times. The chain carries TRBV7-8 and TRBJ2-3; 13 positions match TRBD2. Germline V gene lookup returns CDR1 SGHVS and CDR2 FQNEAQ. V dropped 1 base and J dropped 2; count of bases not matched to a gene: 9. This CDR3 comprises 19 residues. The CDR3: CASSLEPGLAGYSTDTQYF. The CDR3 region has the DNA TGTGCCAGCAGCTTAGAACCGGGACTAGCGGGATACTCCACAGATACGCAGTATTTT.

This clonotype has just a few counts. This chain links TRBV12-3 or TRBV12-4 with TRBJ1-1; D gene ambiguous. The V end was cut by 3 bases, the J end by 8 bases, with 10 bases between. The CDR3 loop spans 12 amino acids. CDR3 residues: CASSFTVGEAFF. In nucleotides, the CDR3 is TGTGCCAGCAGTTTTACGGTTGGAGAAGCTTTCTTT.

This clonotype was found many times. The CDR3 loop is CASSFRQGSSYEQYF. CDR3 coding DNA: TGTGCCAGCAGCTTTCGACAGGGAAGCTCCTACGAGCAGTACTTC. The chain joins TRBV5-8 to TRBJ2-7, with 7 bases matching TRBD1. The CDR3 totals 15 residues. The V segment lost 2 bases and the J segment 0 bases; nucleotides outside the gene matches: 5. CDR1 and CDR2 (germline): SGHTS, YDEGEE.

The sample holds many counts of this clonotype. The chain joins TRBV3-1 to TRBJ2-4, with a weak D call TRBD1 (6 bases). The germline V and J ends were trimmed by 2 bases and 8 bases, with 13 bases remaining between them. This CDR3 contains 14 residues. In germline, CDR1 is LGHDT, CDR2 YNNKEL (reference sequence). The chain's CDR3 is CASSQRGGSDIQYF. The CDR3 DNA reads as TGTGCCAGCAGCCAAAGAGGGGGATCGGACATTCAGTACTTC.

In the case of this clonotype: This clone may be a read error of a much larger clone one base away. The V gene is TRBV5-1, the J gene TRBJ1-2, with D unresolved. This CDR3 contains 14 residues. Germline V gene sequence: CDR1 SGHRS, CDR2 YFSETQ. CDR3 sequence: CASGLSVGNYGYTF. CDR3 DNA sequence: TGTGCCAGCGGCTTGTCTGTGGGTAACTATGGCTACACCTTC.

This clonotype was seen at least ten times. J is TRBJ2-7 and V is TRBV5-6; TRBD2 agrees at 7 bases. Per germline, CDR1 SGHDT and CDR2 YYEEEE. J lost 4 bases, V lost 2 bases, and 9 bases had no gene match. CDR3 length equals 15 residues. In DNA form, the CDR3 reads TGTGCCAGCAGCTTTACTAGCGACTACATTTACGAGCAGTACTTC. It yields the protein CASSFTSDYIYEQYF.

This clonotype was found a few times. This chain connects TRBV19 to TRBJ1-4, with TRBD1 matching over 7 bases. Germline V gene lookup returns CDR1 LNHDA and CDR2 SQIVND (reference sequence). The CDR3 spans 18 residues. V dropped 7 bases and J dropped 13; count of bases not matched to a gene: 27. CDR3 coding DNA: TGTGCCAGTACAGATTTCAGAGGCGGACAGGCCCAGAGACACCGACTGTTTTTT. It is translated as CASTDFRGGQAQRHRLFF.

This clonotype was recorded many times. This sequence joins TRBV10-1 and TRBJ2-1; a possible D gene is TRBD2 (5 bases). This CDR3 spans 17 amino acids. Deletions cut 2 bases from V and 5 bases from J, with 19 bases between. Germline V gene sequence: CDR1 WNHNN, CDR2 SYGVQD (reference sequence). The CDR3 reads CASSEGLDHREHNEQFF. The CDR3 region has the DNA TGCGCCAGCAGTGAGGGCCTCGATCACCGGGAACACAATGAGCAGTTCTTC.